This TCR beta chain emerged from a study of blood T cell repertoires in COVID-19. Study information: Acute and convalescent COVID-19 specimens originated in the United States, Italy and Spain. PBMCs, B-cell-depleted T cells, or T cells provided the cDNA or gDNA that made up the material.

Profiling relied on immunoSEQ multiplex PCR, and the TCRdb table lists in-frame clones only, not all of them. The sample includes under 250,000 clones, approximately 86% of them seen just once. The CDR3 runs to 15 residues. Germline trimming cut 6 bases from V and 2 bases from J; bases unmatched to any gene: 8. CDR1 MDHEN and CDR2 SYDVKM come from the germline V gene. The sequencing sample was made of peripheral blood. This clonotype originated in a human donor in a cohort sampled during active COVID-19. V gene TRBV28 combines with J gene TRBJ1-1, with 8 bases lining up with TRBD1. CDR3 coding DNA: TGTGCCAGCAGCCCTACTGGGACAGGCAACACTGAAGCTTTCTTT. This codes for CASSPTGTGNTEAFF. Filled out from reference TRBV28 and TRBJ1-1, the complete variable domain reads DVKVTQSSRYLVKRTGEKVFLECVQDMDHENMFWYRQDPGLGLRLIYFSYDVKMKEKGDIPEGYSVSREKKERFSLILESASTNQTSMYLCASSPTGTGNTEAFFGQGTRLTVV.